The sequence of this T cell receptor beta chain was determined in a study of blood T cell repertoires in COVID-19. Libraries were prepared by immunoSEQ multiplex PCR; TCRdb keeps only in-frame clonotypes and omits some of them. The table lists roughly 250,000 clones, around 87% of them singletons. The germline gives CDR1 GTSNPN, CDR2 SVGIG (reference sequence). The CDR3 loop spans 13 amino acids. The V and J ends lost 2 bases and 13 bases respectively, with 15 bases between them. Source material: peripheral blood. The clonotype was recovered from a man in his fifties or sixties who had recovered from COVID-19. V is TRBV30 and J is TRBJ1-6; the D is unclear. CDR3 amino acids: CAWSSTGGIPLHF. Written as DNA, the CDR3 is TGTGCCTGGAGTTCAACTGGAGGGATCCCCCTCCACTTT.